The 4 T cell receptor beta chains listed next were all sequenced from one sample in a study of chemoradiotherapy in HPV16-positive cancers. TCRdb's copy holds only in-frame clones and misses some; the assay was immunoSEQ multiplex PCR. In the table there are roughly 4,700 clones, around 94% of which are singletons. Sampling was performed from a patient who underwent chemoradiotherapy. These receptors were taken from a human donor with HPV-associated anogenital cancer.

The chain is built from TRBV7-2 and TRBJ1-1; possibly TRBD1 for D (5 bases). This CDR3 has 15 residues. The V end lost 3 bases, the J end lost 3 bases, and 14 bases lay between the germline ends. From germline, CDR1 is SGHTA and CDR2 FQGNSA. CDR3 residues: CASSLTDGGYTEAFF. The CDR3 coding sequence is TGTGCCAGCAGCTTGACAGATGGGGGGTACACTGAAGCTTTCTTT.

This clone occurred once. This chain links TRBV4-1 with TRBJ1-5, with a possible D match to TRBD1 (6 bases). V was cut by 0 bases and J by 7 bases, with 13 bases left in between. Germline assignment: CDR1 MGHRA and CDR2 YSYEKL. The CDR3 length is 15 residues. The CDR3 nucleotides read TGCGCCAGCAGCCAAGAACCCGACGGGGGCCAGCCCCAGCATTTT. This sequence encodes CASSQEPDGGQPQHF.

The genes are TRBV7-8 and TRBJ2-1; possibly TRBD2 for D (7 bases). V was trimmed by 5 bases and J by 4 bases, leaving 24 bases between them. Germline CDR1 SGHVS, CDR2 FQNEAQ. The CDR3 sequence is 18 residues long. CDR3 coding DNA: TGTGCCAGCAGCCAACTATGGGGGCGGGGGACTTCTTACAATGAGCAGTTCTTC. Protein: CASSQLWGRGTSYNEQFF.

CDR3 DNA: TGTGCCAGCAAAGGGGTTGAGAGGCTTACCTCCTACAATGAGCAGTTCTTC. Translating it yields CASKGVERLTSYNEQFF. The rearrangement links TRBV2 to TRBJ2-1, with D perhaps TRBD1 (5 bases). CDR1 SNHLY and CDR2 FYNNEI come from the germline V gene. The CDR3 loop spans 17 amino acids. V lost 7 bases to trimming and J lost 0 bases, with 19 bases between them.